The TCR beta chain described here comes from a study of T-cell reconstitution after alpha-beta-depleted transplantation in children (dated by TCRdb to the mid-2010s). Regarding the study in general: T-cell immune reconstitution after TCRalphabeta/CD19-depleted allogeneic hematopoietic cell transplantation in children was quantitatively tracked in the study by means of TCR repertoire profiling.

V loses 4 bases at its end and J loses 1 base; junction bases beyond the gene matches: 10. The germline V gene supplies CDR1 SGHRS and CDR2 YFSETQ. Counted from cysteine to phenylalanine, this CDR3 has 16 amino acids. Just CDR3 DNA is preserved here, 48 bases in frame from base 1. This clonotype is categorized as medium-sized (0.01 to 0.1%). It has no known antigen specificity. Base qualities are missing; no much larger clone stands one base away. Library prep was done by PCR. Instrument on record: Illumina HiSeq 2500. TCR libraries were prepared with molecular barcoding, using unique molecular identifiers to normalize TCRbeta repertoire quantification. TCRdb trimmed the raw reads at Q25, called clones with MiXCR and kept productive beta chains. Rows are unified per CDR3 protein, each entry keeping the most common DNA and genes. Here the sample has about 72,000 distinct CDR3 sequences; about 7% occur a single time. Approximately 2.4% of the sample is in the top ten clones.

The material was PBMCs from the stem cell graft donor, obtained from the stem cell graft. The chain joins TRBV5-1 to TRBJ1-1; TRBD1 fits 7 bases in the junction. The sequence was collected from a human donor who donated a stem cell graft to a child with acute lymphoblastic leukemia. The CDR3 region has the sequence CASSPRRGPANTEAFF. Here is the DNA: TGCGCCAGCAGCCCTCGGAGGGGGCCGGCGAACACTGAAGCTTTCTTT.